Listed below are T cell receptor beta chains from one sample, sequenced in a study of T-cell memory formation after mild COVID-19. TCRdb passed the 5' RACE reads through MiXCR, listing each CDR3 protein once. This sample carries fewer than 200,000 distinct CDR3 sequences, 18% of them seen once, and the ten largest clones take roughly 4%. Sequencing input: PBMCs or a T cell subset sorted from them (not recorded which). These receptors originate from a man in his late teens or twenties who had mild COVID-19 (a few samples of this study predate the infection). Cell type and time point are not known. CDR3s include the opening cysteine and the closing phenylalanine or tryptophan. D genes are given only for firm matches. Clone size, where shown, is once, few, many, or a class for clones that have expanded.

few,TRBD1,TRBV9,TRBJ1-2,CASSRGQGNYGYTF,TGTGCCAGCAGCAGAGGACAGGGAAACTATGGCTACACCTTC
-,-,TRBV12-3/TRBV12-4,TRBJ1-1,CASSSGPKAHTEAFF,TGTGCCAGCAGTTCCGGGCCAAAGGCGCACACTGAAGCTTTCTTT
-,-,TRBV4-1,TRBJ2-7,CASSQGLVSYEQYF,TGCGCCAGCAGCCAAGGACTAGTTTCCTACGAGCAGTACTTC
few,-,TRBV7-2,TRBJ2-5,CASSTDSQETQYF,TGTGCCAGCAGCACCGACTCACAAGAGACCCAGTACTTC
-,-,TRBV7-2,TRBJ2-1,CASSSLVANEQFF,TGTGCCAGCAGCTCTCTCGTCGCGAATGAGCAGTTCTTC
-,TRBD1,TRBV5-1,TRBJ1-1,CASSLTGLDTEAFF,TGCGCCAGCAGCCTGACAGGGTTGGACACTGAAGCTTTCTTT
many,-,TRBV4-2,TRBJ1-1,CASSQDRVWTEAFF,TGTGCCAGCAGCCAAGATCGGGTTTGGACTGAAGCTTTCTTT
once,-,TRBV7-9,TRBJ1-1,CASSPGPETEAFF,TGTGCCAGCAGCCCGGGACCTGAGACTGAAGCTTTCTTT
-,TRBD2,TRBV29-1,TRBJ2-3,CSVQRLAGRNTQYF,TGCAGCGTCCAAAGGCTAGCGGGGCGGAATACGCAGTATTTT
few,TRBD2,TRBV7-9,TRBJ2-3,CASSSGGGIYTQYF,TGTGCCAGCAGCTCCGGGGGGGGAATTTATACGCAGTATTTT
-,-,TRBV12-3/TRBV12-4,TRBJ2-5,CASSPGGPETQYF,TGTGCCAGCAGTCCCGGGGGGCCGGAGACCCAGTACTTC
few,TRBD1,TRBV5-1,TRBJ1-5,CASSAGQGYNQPQHF,TGCGCCAGCAGCGCCGGACAGGGATACAATCAGCCCCAGCATTTT
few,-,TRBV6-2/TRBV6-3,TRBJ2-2,CASRRGRNTGELFF,TGTGCCAGCAGACGGGGGAGGAACACCGGGGAGCTGTTTTTT
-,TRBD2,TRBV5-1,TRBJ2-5,CASFGLAGGQETQYF,TGCGCCAGCTTTGGACTAGCGGGGGGCCAAGAGACCCAGTACTTC
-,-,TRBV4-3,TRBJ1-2,CASSQVPGSGAGYTF,TGCGCCAGCAGCCAAGTTCCTGGTTCGGGGGCTGGCTACACCTTC
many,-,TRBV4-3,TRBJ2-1,CASSGGYYNEQFF,TGCGCCAGCAGCGGAGGGTACTACAATGAGCAGTTCTTC
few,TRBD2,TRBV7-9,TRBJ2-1,CASSLETSGGAANEQFF,TGTGCCAGCAGCTTAGAGACTAGCGGGGGGGCCGCCAATGAGCAGTTCTTC
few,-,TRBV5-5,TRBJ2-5,CASSSPQGGETQYF,TGTGCCAGCAGCTCGCCCCAGGGTGGAGAGACCCAGTACTTC
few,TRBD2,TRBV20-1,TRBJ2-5,CSASGQRGGKWENQETQYF,TGCAGTGCTAGCGGCCAGCGGGGGGGCAAATGGGAAAACCAAGAGACCCAGTACTTC
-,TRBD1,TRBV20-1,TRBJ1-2,CSARGLDRGRGYTF,TGCAGTGCTAGGGGCCTCGACAGGGGACGGGGCTACACCTTC
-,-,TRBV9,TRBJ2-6,CASSVEPPNIPGANVLTF,TGTGCCAGCAGCGTAGAACCCCCGAACATCCCTGGGGCCAACGTCCTGACTTTC
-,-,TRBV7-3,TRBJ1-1,CASSFGSGGTAFF,TGTGCCAGCAGCTTCGGGTCTGGCGGTACGGCTTTCTTT
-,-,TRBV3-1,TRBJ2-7,CASSQGSYEQYF,TGTGCCAGCAGCCAAGGCTCCTACGAGCAGTACTTC
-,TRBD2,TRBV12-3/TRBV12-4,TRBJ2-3,CASTIAGGFGADTQYF,TGTGCCAGCACGATAGCGGGGGGATTTGGCGCAGATACGCAGTATTTT
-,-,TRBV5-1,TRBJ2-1,CASSGGAPSYNEQFF,TGCGCCAGCAGTGGGGGAGCGCCCTCCTACAATGAGCAGTTCTTC
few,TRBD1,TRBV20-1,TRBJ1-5,CSASWDRGANQPQHF,TGCAGTGCTAGTTGGGACAGGGGTGCCAATCAGCCCCAGCATTTT
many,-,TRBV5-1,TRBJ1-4,CASSLRPASNEKLFF,TGCGCCAGCAGCCTCCGACCGGCGAGTAATGAAAAACTGTTTTTT
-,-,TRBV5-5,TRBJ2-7,CASSTIPGAQGYEQYF,TGTGCCAGCAGCACCATTCCGGGCGCGCAAGGCTACGAGCAGTACTTC
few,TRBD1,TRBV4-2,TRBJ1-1,CASSPGTGSGNTEAFF,TGTGCCAGCAGCCCGGGGACAGGGTCGGGAAACACTGAAGCTTTCTTT
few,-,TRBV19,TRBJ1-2,CATRAPNYGYTF,TGTGCCACCCGCGCGCCAAACTATGGCTACACCTTC
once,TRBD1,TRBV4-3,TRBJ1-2,CASSHAGQGHYGYTF,TGCGCCAGCAGCCACGCAGGACAGGGGCACTATGGCTACACCTTC
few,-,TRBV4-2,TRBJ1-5,CASSQEDSPNQPQHF,TGTGCCAGCAGCCAAGAAGACAGCCCGAATCAGCCCCAGCATTTT
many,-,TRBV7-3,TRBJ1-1,CASSLQPNTEAFF,TGTGCCAGCAGCTTACAACCGAACACTGAAGCTTTCTTT
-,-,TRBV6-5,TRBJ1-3,CASKTLQGSGNTIYF,TGTGCCAGCAAAACTCTCCAGGGCTCTGGAAACACCATATATTTT
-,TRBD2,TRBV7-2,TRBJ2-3,CASTPLLAGTSTDTQYF,TGTGCCAGCACCCCTTTGCTAGCGGGGACTAGCACAGATACGCAGTATTTT
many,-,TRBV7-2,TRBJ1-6,CASRRMGSPLHF,TGTGCCAGCAGGCGAATGGGTTCACCCCTCCACTTT
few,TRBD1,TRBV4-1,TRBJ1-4,CASSQDRQGGKLFF,TGCGCCAGCAGCCAAGACCGACAGGGTGGAAAACTGTTTTTT
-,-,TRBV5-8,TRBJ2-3,CASSRTEVTDTQYF,TGTGCCAGCAGCCGGACAGAGGTCACAGATACGCAGTATTTT
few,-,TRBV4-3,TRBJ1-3,CASSQGVGSLRSGNTIYF,TGCGCCAGCAGCCAGGGGGTGGGGAGTTTGAGATCTGGAAACACCATATATTTT
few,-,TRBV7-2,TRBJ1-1,CASSLYFSEAFF,TGTGCCAGCAGCTTATATTTCTCTGAAGCTTTCTTT
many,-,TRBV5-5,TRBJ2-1,CASSFRAGEQFF,TGTGCCAGCAGCTTCAGGGCGGGTGAGCAGTTCTTC
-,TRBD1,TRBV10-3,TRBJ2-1,CAISIYTGAGEQFF,TGTGCCATCAGTATTTATACAGGGGCCGGAGAGCAGTTCTTC
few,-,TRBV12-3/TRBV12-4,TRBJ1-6,CASSLTLVRMGSPLHF,TGTGCCAGCAGTTTAACCCTTGTACGGATGGGTTCACCCCTCCACTTT
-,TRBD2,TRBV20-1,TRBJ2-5,CSAPRGTSGETQYF,TGCAGTGCTCCGCGGGGGACCTCCGGCGAGACCCAGTACTTC
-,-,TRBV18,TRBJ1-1,CASSPWGINTEAFF,TGTGCCAGCTCACCATGGGGGATCAACACTGAAGCTTTCTTT
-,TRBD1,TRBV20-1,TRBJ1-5,CSAVDRTGPQPQHF,TGCAGTGCTGTGGATCGGACAGGGCCGCAGCCCCAGCATTTT
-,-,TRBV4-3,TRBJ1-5,CASSQDPTGNQPQHF,TGCGCCAGCAGCCAAGATCCGACAGGCAATCAGCCCCAGCATTTT
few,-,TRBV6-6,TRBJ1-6,CASSLLTPPRSPLHF,TGTGCCAGCAGTCTACTCACGCCTCCTCGGTCACCCCTCCACTTT
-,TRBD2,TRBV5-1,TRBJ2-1,CASSLALKAGDYNEQFF,TGCGCCAGCAGCTTGGCCCTGAAAGCGGGGGACTACAATGAGCAGTTCTTC
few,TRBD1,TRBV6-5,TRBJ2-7,CASSRGQGTYEQYF,TGTGCCAGCAGTAGAGGACAGGGAACCTACGAGCAGTACTTC